Presented here are 17 T cell receptor beta chains from one specimen sequenced in a study of blood T cell repertoires in COVID-19. Only in-frame clones appear in the TCRdb table, and some are missing; sequencing was by immunoSEQ multiplex PCR. The table shows some 140,000 clones, with roughly 80% occurring only once. The sample was PBMCs or T cells enriched from blood (not recorded which). These receptors came from a man aged 35-49 years with acute COVID-19.

This clone was counted at least ten times. V and J are TRBV5-3 and TRBJ2-7, with 9 bases fitting TRBD2. TRBV5-3 is flagged as an ORF with uncertain function. CDR3 length: 18 residues. Trimming took 4 bases from V and 4 from J; bases not matched to a gene: 18. The CDR3 nucleotides read TGTGCCAGAAGCCGGTTTTTAGCGGGAGCCGGGCCAGGATACGAGCAGTACTTC. Residues: CARSRFLAGAGPGYEQYF.

The rearrangement uses TRBV13 and TRBJ1-1; the D is unclear. Per germline, CDR1 PRHDT and CDR2 FYEKMQ (reference sequence). The V end lost 5 bases, the J end lost 11 bases, and 18 bases lay between the germline ends. This CDR3 spans 13 amino acids. The CDR3 protein is CASSPLGNQRAFF. The CDR3 nucleotides are TGTGCCAGCAGCCCCCTCGGGAACCAGCGCGCTTTCTTT.

The genes are TRBV14 and TRBJ2-7; D might be TRBD2 (6 bases). V dropped 4 bases and J dropped 2 bases, with 12 bases sitting between them. The CDR3 contains 14 residues. Germline V lookup: CDR1 SGHDN, CDR2 FVKESK. The DNA of the CDR3 is TGTGCCAGCAGCCGAGGCGGGGCCACCTACGAGCAGTACTTC. This sequence encodes CASSRGGATYEQYF.

The genes are TRBV30 and TRBJ1-5; D gene ambiguous. V was cut by 0 bases and J by 0 bases, with 15 bases left in between. In germline, CDR1 is GTSNPN, CDR2 SVGIG (reference sequence). The CDR3 is 17 amino acids. CDR3 nucleotide sequence: TGTGCCTGGAGTGTAGGAGATAGACTCAATAGCAATCAGCCCCAGCATTTT. Amino acids: CAWSVGDRLNSNQPQHF.

The chain combines TRBV7-6 with TRBJ2-2; no reliable D call. Trimming pared 1 base from V and 2 bases from J, leaving 8 bases between. CDR1 and CDR2 from the germline V gene are SGHVS and FNYEAQ. The CDR3 sequence is 15 residues long. CDR3: CASSLVPDNTGELFF. The CDR3 bases are TGTGCCAGCAGCTTAGTCCCAGATAACACCGGGGAGCTGTTTTTT.

V gene TRBV6-1 combines with J gene TRBJ1-4; D call uncertain. CDR1 is MNHNS and CDR2 is SASEGT in the germline V gene. With 2 bases removed from V and 7 bases from J, the gap between germline ends came to 11 bases. This CDR3 contains 14 residues. CDR3 amino acids: CASSEPTMAEKLFF. CDR3 DNA: TGTGCCAGCAGTGAACCCACCATGGCTGAAAAACTGTTTTTT.

The chain is built from TRBV5-1 and TRBJ1-2; D unclear. Trimming pared 2 bases from V and 8 bases from J, leaving 19 bases between. The CDR3 covers 15 residues. Germline lookup yields CDR1 SGHRS and CDR2 YFSETQ. The DNA for the CDR3 is TGCGCCAGCAGCTTTGCGGTCTTGGCACCGAGCGGCTACACCTTC. Translated, it gives CASSFAVLAPSGYTF.

CDR3 protein: CASSLVGTTMGYTF. CDR3 in DNA: TGTGCCAGCAGCTTAGTCGGGACAACTATGGGCTACACCTTC. V gene TRBV11-2 combines with J gene TRBJ1-2; D might be TRBD1 (6 bases). This CDR3 spans 14 amino acids. Trimming removed 1 base from V and 8 bases from J, with 14 bases in between. Per germline, CDR1 SGHAT and CDR2 FQNNGV.

The gene calls are TRBV7-9 and TRBJ2-7; D remains ambiguous. CDR1 is SEHNR, CDR2 FQNEAQ, per germline (reference sequence). The CDR3 is made up of 14 amino acids. Trimming removed 2 bases at V and 4 bases at J, with 12 bases between. The CDR3 nucleotides read TGTGCCAGCAGCTTATTGGGCCCCTATTACGAGCAGTACTTC. Its translation is CASSLLGPYYEQYF.

CDR3 DNA sequence: TGCGCCAGCAGCCAAGAGACAGGGAGGAACTATGGCTACACCTTC. Amino acid sequence: CASSQETGRNYGYTF. V gene TRBV4-1 combines with J gene TRBJ1-2, with 7 bases lining up with TRBD1. The germline V gene encodes CDR1 MGHRA and CDR2 YSYEKL. Trimming at V came to 0 bases and at J to 2 bases, leaving 3 bases not matched to a gene. CDR3 length: 15 residues.

The chain employs TRBV18 and TRBJ2-1; 10 nucleotides match TRBD2. This CDR3 region has 14 residues. The V segment lost 6 bases and the J segment 7 bases; nucleotides outside the gene matches: 6. Germline V lookup: CDR1 KGHSH, CDR2 LQKENI. Written as DNA, the CDR3 is TGTGCCAGCTCTCCCGGACTAGCGGCAAATGAGCAGTTCTTC. Translating gives CASSPGLAANEQFF.

The chain is built from TRBV20-1 and TRBJ2-7, with D maybe TRBD2 (6 bases). Germline CDR1 reads DFQATT; CDR2 reads SNEGSKA (reference sequence). V dropped 5 bases and J dropped 5 bases, with 7 bases sitting between them. This CDR3 has 10 residues. The CDR3 DNA reads TGCAGTGCTCAGCGGGACGAGCAGTACTTC. Its translation is CSAQRDEQYF.

This clone was counted a single time. The chain combines TRBV5-1 with TRBJ2-4, with D tentatively TRBD1 (5 bases). Trimming shortened V by 0 bases and J by 3 bases, and 7 bases separated the two germline ends. The CDR3 extends over 14 amino acids. Germline V CDR1 and CDR2: SGHRS, YFSETQ. The CDR3, as DNA: TGCGCCAGCAGCTTGGAGGGGCGCAAAAACATTCAGTACTTC. Translation: CASSLEGRKNIQYF. The full variable domain, completed using reference TRBV5-1 and TRBJ2-4, is KAGVTQTPRYLIKTRGQQVTLSCSPISGHRSVSWYQQTPGQGLQFLFEYFSETQRNKGNFPGRFSGRQFSNSRSEMNVSTLELGDSALYLCASSLEGRKNIQYFGAGTRLSVL.

This chain uses TRBV4-2 with TRBJ1-4; D is ambiguous. In germline, CDR1 is LGHNA, CDR2 YNFKEQ. CDR3 length equals 21 residues. V gave up 0 bases and J gave up 0 bases, with 23 bases separating them. This chain's CDR3 is CASSQDLGRVPLFSTNEKLFF. In nucleotides, the CDR3 is TGTGCCAGCAGCCAAGATCTAGGGCGGGTTCCTCTATTTTCAACTAATGAAAAACTGTTTTTT.

This chain uses TRBV30 with TRBJ2-3, with a tentative D call TRBD1 (5 bases). Germline V gives CDR1 GTSNPN, CDR2 SVGIG (reference sequence). The V end was cut by 4 bases, the J end by 2 bases, with 10 bases between. The CDR3 consists of 13 residues. Here the CDR3 reads CAWTQGSTDTQYF. DNA of the CDR3: TGTGCCTGGACCCAGGGCTCCACAGATACGCAGTATTTT. Filled out from reference TRBV30 and TRBJ2-3, the complete variable domain reads SQTIHQWPATLVQPVGSPLSLECTVEGTSNPNLYWYRQAAGRGLQLLFYSVGIGQISSEVPQNLSASRPQDRQFILSSKKLLLSDSGFYLCAWTQGSTDTQYFGPGTRLTVL.

This chain joins TRBV30 and TRBJ1-3, with D tentatively TRBD1 (6 bases). V gave up 3 bases and J gave up 4 bases, with 19 bases separating them. Germline loops: CDR1 GTSNPN, CDR2 SVGIG (reference sequence). The CDR3 is made up of 16 amino acids. This CDR3 is CAWSPLARGAGNTIYF. The CDR3 nucleotides read TGTGCCTGGAGCCCCCTGGCCAGGGGTGCAGGAAACACCATATATTTT.

The V call is TRBV3-1 (or the pseudogene TRBV3-2), the J call TRBJ1-2, with 7 bases that match TRBD1. V was pared by 0 bases and J by 8 bases, with 9 bases of the junction left unmatched. This CDR3 region has 15 residues. Germline lookup yields CDR1 LGHDT and CDR2 YNNKEL (reference sequence). The CDR3 DNA reads TGTGCCAGCAGCCAAGACATCACAGGGGCTAGCGGCTACACCTTC. Translated: CASSQDITGASGYTF.